This T cell receptor (beta chain) was profiled in a study of T cells in Graves' hyperthyroidism and ophthalmopathy (dated by TCRdb to the late 2010s). Describing the broader study: Peripheral blood samples were taken at initial diagnosis, before any treatment was given. A discovery cohort of approximately 100 patients, about 44 with Graves' ophthalmopathy and roughly 59 with stable Graves' hyperthyroidism, was used to find distinguishing TCR V-J signatures. Prospective prediction of ophthalmopathy was tested in an independent validation cohort of fewer than 20 hyperthyroidism patients and some 17 patients who later progressed to ophthalmopathy. The approximately 95 discovery patients were divided at random into training and test sets in a 7:3 ratio. In addition, the study compared T-cell repertoires in thyroid tissue and in blood from several Graves' hyperthyroidism patients. Once sampling was done, hyperthyroidism patients were given methimazole at a starting dose of 30 mg daily, whereas ophthalmopathy patients were given high-dose intravenous methylprednisolone. The paper describes TCR Vbeta CDR3 sequencing of 140 or so peripheral blood samples, made up of approximately 40 ophthalmopathy patients, 70 to 75 hyperthyroidism patients and 17 progressor patients.

The TCR beta CDR3 regions were amplified from the RNA transcripts. A first-round RT-PCR of the TCR CDR3 used the HTBI primer set with the Qiagen OneStep RT-PCR kit. Libraries were constructed in a second round of multiplex PCR, after which size selection and purification were performed. The libraries were sequenced on an Illumina HiSeq2000 using paired-end 100 bp reads. The authors processed their data as follows. SOAPnuke was used to process the raw data, with reads discarded if the reads contained adapters or uncalled bases, had a mean Phred below 15, or lacked an exact constant-primer or identifier match. COPE v1.2.5 was used to merge the high-quality paired reads, and each unique nucleotide sequence was defined as a clonotype. MiTCR v1.1 was used to align clonotypes to the IMGT TRBV, TRBD and TRBJ reference segments. The analysis included only V-J combinations with a frequency above 0.0001, which together covered around 99% of the repertoires. A TCS score was defined as the ratio between F50 (clonal expansion) and ExV (chaos), using BLOSUM62-based TCRdist between CDR3 peptides within each V-J. Welch's t-statistics and random forest reduced around 510 V-J features to 13, which were used in a naive Bayes classifier (R e1071). TCRdb cleaned the public reads at Q25 with fastp, built clones with MiXCR and kept in-frame beta chains. Every entry covers one CDR3 protein and lists the most common genes and DNA from its rows. V and J calls and clone size were set by TCRdb, not the authors. Across this sample there are approximately 430,000 distinct CDR3 sequences, with around 16% seen only once. The ten largest clones take up 7.5% to 9% of the sample.

Findings and caveats that apply to the study as a whole: Most expanded thyroid clonotypes (frequency above 0.001) were also found in blood, which suggests that blood repertoires may mirror thyroid immune responses. A 13 V-J signature model separated ophthalmopathy from stable hyperthyroidism, with about 88% sensitivity and about 81% specificity in cross-validation and 80%/75% in testing. In validation, progression to ophthalmopathy was predicted by the model with nearly 71% sensitivity and 72% to 80% specificity, a median of around 5.9 months before onset. No statistical method was used to fix the sample size in advance, and group allocation was not hidden from the investigators.

Stable Graves' hyperthyroidism was defined as the absence of progression to ophthalmopathy over 18 months of follow-up. Hyperthyroidism patients were aged 18 to 65 years and newly diagnosed, with disease duration of less than 2 months. Any patient with an uncontrolled infection, another autoimmune disease, pregnancy or lactation was excluded. Diagnoses relied on clinical symptoms, serum thyroxine and TRAb, thyroid ultrasound and orbital computed tomography. PBMCs were separated from under 12 ml of fresh peripheral blood using Ficoll-Paque density gradient centrifugation. Total RNA was extracted with Trizol reagent, and quality was checked on an Agilent 2100 Bioanalyzer. At least ten counts were recorded for this clonotype. Its antigen remains undetermined. No quality values exist for individual bases; no much larger clone is one base distant. Specimen: blood. The TCR sequence derives from a young woman with Graves' hyperthyroidism.

The CDR3 protein is CSARDSGGDTQYF. In nucleotides, the sequence is TGCAGTGCTAGAGATTCAGGGGGGGATACGCAGTATTTT. The rearranged segments are TRBV20-1 and TRBJ2-3; TRBD1 is a possible D gene, resting on 7 matching bases. At the junction V is shortened by 0 bases and J by 6 bases, with 10 bases in between. Reading from cysteine to phenylalanine, the CDR3 counts 13 amino acids. The sequence is cut down to CDR3 DNA, 39 bases in frame from base 1. CDR1 and CDR2, per the germline V gene (reference sequence), are DFQATT and SNEGSKA.